This TCR beta chain was obtained from a study of monozygotic twins with cystic fibrosis. For the study at large: Libraries were built from 2.5 to 3.5 micrograms of fragmented DNA using around 16 PCR cycles. The study's findings and limits: V usage most resembled the co-twin in 13 of 16 pairs. Low clonality (median roughly 0.0095) suggested a mostly naive repertoire.

Concerning this clone itself: The antigen is not known.

The assay was immunoSEQ multiplex PCR, and TCRdb's table has in-frame clones only and misses some. The sample has 30,000 to 40,000 clones; about 89% are singletons. With 6 bases removed from V and 6 bases from J, the gap between germline ends came to 22 bases. Germline CDR1 SGHTA, CDR2 FQGNSA. This CDR3 has 16 amino acids. Sequenced input: blood. This chain connects TRBV7-2 to TRBJ2-3; perhaps D is TRBD1 or TRBD2 (5 bases each). The receptor comes from a boy aged 2 to 10 with cystic fibrosis. The CDR3 DNA sequence: TGTGCCAGCAGTACCCCTCGGGGAGAGGGGCCGGATACGCAGTATTTT. Its translation: CASSTPRGEGPDTQYF. The full variable domain, its missing parts supplied by reference TRBV7-2 and TRBJ2-3, is GAGVSQSPSNKVTEKGKDVELRCDPISGHTALYWYRQSLGQGLEFLIYFQGNSAPDKSGLPSDRFSAERTGGSVSTLTIQRTQQEDSAVYLCASSTPRGEGPDTQYFGPGTRLTVL.